Listed below are T cell receptor beta chains from one sample, sequenced in a study of cytotoxic CD8 clonotypes in ibrutinib-treated CLL. Only in-frame clones appear in the TCRdb table, and some are missing; sequencing was by immunoSEQ multiplex PCR. The table shows 25,000 or so clones, with roughly 60% occurring only once. The sequences come from PBMCs, collected before ibrutinib treatment. These receptors were taken from a human donor with chronic lymphocytic leukemia. The CDR3 runs from the conserved cysteine through the conserved F or W. D genes are given only for firm matches. Not every row has a clone size; where given, it reads once, few, many or a size class.

j_call d_call v_call clone_size cdr3_nt cdr3_aa
TRBJ1-2 . TRBV11-2 few TGTGCCAGCAGCTTAGGACAGAACTATGGCTACACCTTC CASSLGQNYGYTF
TRBJ2-7 . TRBV6-1 . TGTGCCAGCAGTGAAGATTTATATGGGACGTACGAGCAGTACTTC CASSEDLYGTYEQYF
TRBJ2-3 . TRBV30 . TGTGCCTGGACCCACGCGGGGACAGATACGCAGTATTTT CAWTHAGTDTQYF
TRBJ1-1 TRBD1 TRBV5-1 once TGCGCCAGCAGCCTCGGGACAGAGAACACTGAAGCTTTCTTT CASSLGTENTEAFF
TRBJ2-6 . TRBV19 . TGTGCCAGTAGTATAGGGATTGGGGCCAACGTCCTGACTTTC CASSIGIGANVLTF
TRBJ1-2 . TRBV6-5 . TGTGCCAGCAGTTACTTCGGATATGGCTACACCTTC CASSYFGYGYTF
TRBJ2-7 . TRBV11-2 . TGTGCCAGCAGCCCTGGCGGTCCCTACGAGCAGTACTTC CASSPGGPYEQYF
TRBJ2-7 TRBD1 TRBV6-6 . TGTGCCAGCAGACCCACAACGAACAGGGGCGACGAGCAGTACTTC CASRPTTNRGDEQYF
TRBJ2-7 . TRBV27 . TGTGCCAGCACCCTCACCCACAGGCCAGGACCCTACGAGCAGTACTTC CASTLTHRPGPYEQYF
TRBJ2-1 . TRBV30 . TGTGCCTGGAGTGTCGGGTCGGACAGCTCCTACAATGAGCAGTTCTTC CAWSVGSDSSYNEQFF
TRBJ1-5 TRBD1 TRBV19 . TGTGCCAGTAGTGACAGGGGGGCGTCGGGTCAGCCCCAGCATTTT CASSDRGASGQPQHF
TRBJ1-1 . TRBV6-1 . TGTGCCAGCAGCAATTTTGGGAGGGGGAGGTCTGAAGCTTTCTTT CASSNFGRGRSEAFF
TRBJ2-5 . TRBV5-1 once TGCGCCAGCAGCCCCCGGGACCCACGGGTGACCCAGTACTTC CASSPRDPRVTQYF
TRBJ1-3 . TRBV5-4 . TGTGCCAGCAGCCAAACGGGCCTCTCTGGAAACACCATATATTTT CASSQTGLSGNTIYF
TRBJ2-3 TRBD2 TRBV6-1 . TGTGCCAGCAGCGGGGACTATTCCTCCACAGATACGCAGTATTTT CASSGDYSSTDTQYF
TRBJ1-1 TRBD1 TRBV6-5 . TGTGCCAGCAGTTACTATGGGACAGGGAACACTGAAGCTTTCTTT CASSYYGTGNTEAFF
TRBJ2-1 TRBD2 TRBV4-2 . TGTGCCAGCAGCCAAGAGGCCCGACTAGCGGGGGCCTACAATGAGCAGTTCTTC CASSQEARLAGAYNEQFF
TRBJ2-3 . TRBV18 . TGTGCCAGCTCGCTCCAGGGGGGGTGCACAGATACGCAGTATTTT CASSLQGGCTDTQYF
TRBJ2-7 TRBD2 TRBV5-5 . TGTGCCAGCAGCTTAGGCCTAGCGGGAGGGGACGAGCAGTACTTC CASSLGLAGGDEQYF
TRBJ2-5 . TRBV19 . TGTGCCAGTAGTACTCAAGGGGTAGTAAAGACCCAGTACTTC CASSTQGVVKTQYF
TRBJ1-2 TRBD1 TRBV2 . TGTGCCATCAGACAGGGAGCTAACTATGGCTACACCTTC CAIRQGANYGYTF
TRBJ1-1 . TRBV7-8 . TGTGCCAGCAGCTTAGTTGATGGACAGCTTGAAGCTTTCTTT CASSLVDGQLEAFF
TRBJ2-7 . TRBV4-1 few TGCGCCAGCAGCCACCTCCCGGTGGGGGGTTTGTACGAGCAGTACTTC CASSHLPVGGLYEQYF
TRBJ1-3 . TRBV10-2 once TGCGCCAGCAAAGACGGGGGCCACTCTGGAAACACCATATATTTT CASKDGGHSGNTIYF
TRBJ2-5 . TRBV25-1 . TGTGCCAGCAGCCCCCCGGTCGGGGGCTGGGAGGAGACCCAGTACTTC CASSPPVGGWEETQYF
TRBJ2-3 TRBD2 TRBV6-1 once TGTGCCAGCAGTGAAGCTAGCGGGGGGGCCACAGATACGCAGTATTTT CASSEASGGATDTQYF
TRBJ2-1 TRBD1 TRBV28 once TGTGCCAGCAGTTTAGGGACAGGGTACAATGAGCAGTTCTTC CASSLGTGYNEQFF
TRBJ1-3 . TRBV5-8 few TGTGCCAGCAGCTTCGGCAGGGCTAACACCATATATTTT CASSFGRANTIYF
TRBJ2-6 . TRBV28 few TGTGCCAGCAGGGGAGGTTCTGGGGCCAACGTCCTGACTTTC CASRGGSGANVLTF
TRBJ1-5 . TRBV5-1 . TGCGCCAGCAGCTTGATAGGCCCCGAAGGGCCCCAGCATTTT CASSLIGPEGPQHF
TRBJ1-5 . TRBV6-1 . TGTGCCAGCAGTCATGGGGCAGGGGAAGGTCAGCCCCAGCATTTT CASSHGAGEGQPQHF
TRBJ1-2 . TRBV7-8 few TGTGCCAGCAGCCCGGGACAAGCTCTAGGCTACACCTTC CASSPGQALGYTF
TRBJ1-3 TRBD1 TRBV14 . TGTGCCAGCAGCGCCACAGGGGACTCTGGAAACACCATATATTTT CASSATGDSGNTIYF
TRBJ2-5 TRBD1 TRBV5-6 . TGTGCCAGCAGCTTTATGCCAGGGGGCGGATTGGAGACCCAGTACTTC CASSFMPGGGLETQYF
TRBJ2-1 . TRBV7-7 . TGTGCTAGCAGCTTAGCATTTTCTGACAGGAACAATGAGCAGTTCTTC CASSLAFSDRNNEQFF
TRBJ2-7 . TRBV28 once TGTGCCAGCACCCGGTCGGAGTCGGGGGTAGGACACGAGCAGTACTTC CASTRSESGVGHEQYF
TRBJ2-1 TRBD2 TRBV5-1 . TGCGCCAGCAGCTTGGCCCCAGCGGGAGGGGACAATGAGCAGTTCTTC CASSLAPAGGDNEQFF
TRBJ2-1 TRBD1 TRBV7-8 few TGTGCCAGCAGCTTAGAAAGGACAGGGGGTAATGAGCAGTTCTTC CASSLERTGGNEQFF